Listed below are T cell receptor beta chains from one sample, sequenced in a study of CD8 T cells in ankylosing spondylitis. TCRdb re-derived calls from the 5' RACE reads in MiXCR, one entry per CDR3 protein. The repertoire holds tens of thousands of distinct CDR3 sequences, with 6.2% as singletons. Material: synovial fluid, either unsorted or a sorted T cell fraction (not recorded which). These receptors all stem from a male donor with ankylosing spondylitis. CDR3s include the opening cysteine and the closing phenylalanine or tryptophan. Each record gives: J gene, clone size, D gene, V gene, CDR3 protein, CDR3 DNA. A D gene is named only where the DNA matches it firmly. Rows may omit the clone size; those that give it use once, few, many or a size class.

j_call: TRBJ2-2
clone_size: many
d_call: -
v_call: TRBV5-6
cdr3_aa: CASSLVRDAGELFF
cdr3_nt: TGTGCCAGCAGCTTGGTTCGGGACGCCGGGGAGCTGTTTTTT

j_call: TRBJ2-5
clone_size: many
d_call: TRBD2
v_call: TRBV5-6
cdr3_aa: CASSLLWTSGRDSIETQYF
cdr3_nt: TGTGCCAGCAGCTTGCTCTGGACTAGCGGGAGGGATTCAATCGAGACCCAGTACTTC

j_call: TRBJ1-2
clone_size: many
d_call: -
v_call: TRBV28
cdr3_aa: CASSSEDSLYGYTF
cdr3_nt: TGTGCCAGCAGTTCCGAGGACAGCCTTTATGGCTACACCTTC

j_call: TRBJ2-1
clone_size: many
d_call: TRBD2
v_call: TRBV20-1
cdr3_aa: CSSQIRTSGFSYNEQFF
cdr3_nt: TGCAGTTCCCAGATACGGACTAGCGGGTTCTCCTACAATGAGCAGTTCTTC

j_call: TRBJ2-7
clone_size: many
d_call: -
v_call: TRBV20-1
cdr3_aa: CSARVTQNGGEQYF
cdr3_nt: TGCAGTGCTAGAGTGACCCAAAACGGGGGTGAGCAGTACTTC

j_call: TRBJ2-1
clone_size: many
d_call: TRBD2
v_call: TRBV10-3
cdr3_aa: CALWSGIAGANEQFF
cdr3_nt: TGTGCCCTCTGGAGCGGTATAGCGGGAGCGAATGAGCAGTTCTTC

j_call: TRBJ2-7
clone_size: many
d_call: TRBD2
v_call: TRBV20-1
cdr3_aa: CSALSPGTSENEQYF
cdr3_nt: TGCAGTGCGCTTTCTCCCGGGACTAGCGAGAACGAGCAGTACTTC

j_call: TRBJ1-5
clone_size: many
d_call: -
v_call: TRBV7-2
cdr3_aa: CASSFTRDLNQPQHF
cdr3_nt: TGTGCCAGCAGCTTTACCAGGGATCTGAATCAGCCCCAGCATTTT

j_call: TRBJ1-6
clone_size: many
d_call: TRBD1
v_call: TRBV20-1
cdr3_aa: CSASLPGQNSPLHF
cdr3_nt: TGCAGTGCTAGTCTCCCGGGACAGAATTCACCCCTCCACTTT

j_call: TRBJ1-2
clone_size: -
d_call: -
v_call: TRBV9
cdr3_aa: CASSVGGNYGYTF
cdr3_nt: TGTGCCAGCAGCGTAGGGGGAAACTATGGCTACACCTTC

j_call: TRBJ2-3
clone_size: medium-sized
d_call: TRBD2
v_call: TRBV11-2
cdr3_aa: CASRQGLADSTDTQYF
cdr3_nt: TGTGCCAGCAGGCAAGGACTAGCGGATAGCACAGATACGCAGTATTTT

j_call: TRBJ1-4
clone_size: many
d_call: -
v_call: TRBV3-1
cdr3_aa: CASSQERPGRVDEKLFF
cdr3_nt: TGTGCCAGCAGCCAAGAACGCCCGGGCAGGGTCGATGAAAAACTGTTTTTT

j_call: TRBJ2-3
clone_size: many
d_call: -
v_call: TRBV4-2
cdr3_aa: CASSHSGRDTDTQYF
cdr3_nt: TGTGCCAGCAGCCATTCGGGGAGAGACACAGATACGCAGTATTTT

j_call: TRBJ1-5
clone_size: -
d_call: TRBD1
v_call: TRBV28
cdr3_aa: CASSRTGDDQPQHF
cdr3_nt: TGTGCCAGCAGCCGGACAGGTGACGATCAGCCCCAGCATTTT

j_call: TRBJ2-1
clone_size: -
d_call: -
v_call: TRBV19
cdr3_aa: CASSRGLNNYNEQFF
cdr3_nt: TGTGCCAGTAGTAGGGGACTGAATAACTACAATGAGCAGTTCTTC

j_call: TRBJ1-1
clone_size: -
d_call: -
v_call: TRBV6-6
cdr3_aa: CASSYSTISEAFF
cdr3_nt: TGTGCCAGCAGTTACTCAACAATCTCTGAAGCTTTCTTT

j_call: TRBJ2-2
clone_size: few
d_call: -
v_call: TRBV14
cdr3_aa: CASSQETYANTGELFF
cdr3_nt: TGTGCCAGCAGCCAAGAAACCTACGCGAACACCGGGGAGCTGTTTTTT

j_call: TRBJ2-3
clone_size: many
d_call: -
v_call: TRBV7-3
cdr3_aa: CASSLGPANTDTQYF
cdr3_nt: TGTGCCAGCAGCCTCGGCCCCGCTAACACAGATACGCAGTATTTT

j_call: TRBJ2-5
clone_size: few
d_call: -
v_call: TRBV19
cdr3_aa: CASSIGGAEGEAQYF
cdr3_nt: TGTGCCAGTAGTATAGGGGGAGCGGAGGGGGAGGCCCAGTACTTC

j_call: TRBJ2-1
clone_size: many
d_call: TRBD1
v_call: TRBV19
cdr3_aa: CASSMGWGDRGFGEQFF
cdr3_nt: TGTGCCAGTAGTATGGGTTGGGGGGACAGGGGCTTCGGTGAGCAGTTCTTC

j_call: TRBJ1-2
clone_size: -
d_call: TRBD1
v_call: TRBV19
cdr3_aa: CASSIGGGTGSYGYTF
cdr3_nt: TGTGCCAGTAGTATCGGAGGGGGGACAGGGAGCTATGGCTACACCTTC

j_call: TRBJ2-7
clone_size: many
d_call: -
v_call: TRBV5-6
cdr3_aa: CASSFGTLDTYEQYF
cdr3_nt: TGTGCCAGCAGCTTTGGGACCCTCGACACCTACGAGCAGTACTTC